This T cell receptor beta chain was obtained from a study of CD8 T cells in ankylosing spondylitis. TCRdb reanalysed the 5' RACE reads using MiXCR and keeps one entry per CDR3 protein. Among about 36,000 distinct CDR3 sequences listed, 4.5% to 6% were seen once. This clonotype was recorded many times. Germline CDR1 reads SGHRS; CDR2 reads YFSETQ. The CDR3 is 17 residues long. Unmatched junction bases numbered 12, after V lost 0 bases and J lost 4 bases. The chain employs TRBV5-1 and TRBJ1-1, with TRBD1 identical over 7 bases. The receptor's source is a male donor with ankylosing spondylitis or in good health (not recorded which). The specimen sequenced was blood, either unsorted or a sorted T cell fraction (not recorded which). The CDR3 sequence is CASSLEGGGGGRTEAFF. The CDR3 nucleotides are TGCGCCAGCAGCTTGGAAGGGGGCGGGGGGGGGCGCACTGAAGCTTTCTTT.